One TCR beta chain is described in this entry. Its antigen is undetermined. The sample belongs to a study of cytomegalovirus exposure and HLA in healthy donors. Regarding the study as a whole: DRB1 had the most TCR associations and HLA-C the fewest, a later analysis found, with rates varying by HLA locus.

In germline, CDR1 is MNHEY, CDR2 SMNVEV (reference sequence). The CDR3 has 15 residues. V gave up 3 bases and J gave up 3 bases; unmatched junction bases: 5. PCR employed 60 Vbeta and 13 Jbeta primers. The data were produced by immunoSEQ multiplex PCR, yet TCRdb's version contains in-frame clones alone and is incomplete. Of about 180,000 clones detected, 65% to 75% appear once; the ten largest clones hold 2% to 3%. The genes are TRBV27 and TRBJ2-5; 9 bases line up with TRBD1. Sequenced sample: PBMCs. This clonotype originated in a human donor in good health. The CDR3 DNA sequence: TGTGCCAGCAGTTTCTCCGGGACAGGGAAAGAGACCCAGTACTTC. It codes for CASSFSGTGKETQYF.